Listed here are 28 T cell receptor beta chains from one sample, sequenced in a study of OX40 agonist ivuxolimab in advanced cancers. TCRdb's copy holds only in-frame clones and misses some; the assay was immunoSEQ multiplex PCR. This sample yields tens of thousands of clones, of which roughly 80% are seen a single time; around 1.1% belongs to the top ten. This specimen consisted of CD4+ or CD8+ T cells sorted from blood, obtained in a trial of the OX40 agonist ivuxolimab. The receptors shown here come from an adult with an advanced solid tumor such as melanoma, head and neck, liver or kidney cancer.

CDR3 coding DNA: TGTGCCAGCAACCGACAGGGATCGAACACCGGGGAGCTGTTTTTT. This codes for CASNRQGSNTGELFF. The rearrangement links TRBV9 to TRBJ2-2; TRBD1 matches at 7 bases. The V segment lost 6 bases and the J segment 0 bases; nucleotides outside the gene matches: 5. Germline V gene data show CDR1 as SGDLS and CDR2 as YYNGEE. This CDR3 contains 15 residues.

The rearrangement uses TRBV19 and TRBJ1-3; 12 positions match TRBD1. The V and J ends lost 6 bases and 7 bases, in that order; junction bases with no gene match: 7. This CDR3 spans 15 amino acids. Per germline, CDR1 LNHDA and CDR2 SQIVND (reference sequence). CDR3: CASRPGQGAFNTIYF. The CDR3 DNA reads TGTGCCAGTAGACCGGGACAGGGGGCTTTCAACACCATATATTTT.

This chain uses TRBV6-5 with TRBJ2-1; D uncertain. V shed 7 bases and J shed 15 bases, with 16 bases lying between them. The CDR3 extends over 11 amino acids. The germline gives CDR1 MNHEY, CDR2 SVGAGI. CDR3 nucleotide sequence: TGTGCCAGCACTACCTCGGACGGTGGGTTCTTC. This codes for CASTTSDGGFF.

The rearrangement uses TRBV19 and TRBJ2-5; D is perhaps TRBD1 (6 bases). V was cut by 1 base and J by 2 bases, with 8 bases left in between. CDR1 is LNHDA and CDR2 is SQIVND in the germline V gene (reference sequence). This CDR3 has 14 amino acids. The chain's CDR3 is CASSIGTAQETQYF. The CDR3 coding sequence is TGTGCCAGTAGTATAGGGACAGCACAAGAGACCCAGTACTTC.

The rearrangement joins TRBV25-1 to TRBJ1-2, with D uncertain. Germline CDR1 and CDR2: MGHDK and SYGVNS. This CDR3 region has 12 residues. V shed 3 bases and J shed 7 bases, with 9 bases lying between them. The CDR3 sequence is CASSEASGGYTF. The CDR3 DNA is TGTGCCAGCAGTGAGGCATCCGGTGGCTACACCTTC.

The CDR3 region has the DNA TGTGCCACCAGCAAGAGCCCGGTCAATGAAAAACTGTTTTTT. Amino acids: CATSKSPVNEKLFF. J is TRBJ1-4 and V is TRBV15; no reliable D call. This CDR3 spans 14 amino acids. CDR1 is LNHNV, CDR2 YYDKDF, per germline (reference sequence). Trimming cost V 4 bases and J 5 bases, with 11 bases left between them.

This clone was seen only once. The chain combines TRBV5-1 with TRBJ2-2, with D possibly matching TRBD2 (5 bases). V lost 7 bases to trimming and J lost 1 base, with 8 bases between them. Germline V gene lookup returns CDR1 SGHRS and CDR2 YFSETQ. The CDR3 totals 13 residues. The CDR3 DNA is TGCGCCAGCGGAGGAGGGAACACCGGGGAGCTGTTTTTT. Amino acid sequence: CASGGGNTGELFF. Variable domain in full (rest from reference TRBV5-1 and TRBJ2-2): KAGVTQTPRYLIKTRGQQVTLSCSPISGHRSVSWYQQTPGQGLQFLFEYFSETQRNKGNFPGRFSGRQFSNSRSEMNVSTLELGDSALYLCASGGGNTGELFFGEGSRLTVL.

This chain connects TRBV6-5 to TRBJ1-3; possibly TRBD1 for D (5 bases). V was cut by 2 bases and J by 0 bases, with 8 bases left in between. Germline V gene sequence: CDR1 MNHEY, CDR2 SVGAGI. The CDR3 length is 15 residues. As DNA, the CDR3 is TGTGCCAGCAGTTACCGGGGCAGCTCTGGAAACACCATATATTTT. The encoded protein is CASSYRGSSGNTIYF.

This chain joins TRBV5-1 and TRBJ2-5; D call uncertain. The CDR3 totals 13 residues. Looked up from germline, CDR1 is SGHRS and CDR2 is YFSETQ. Deletions cut 0 bases from V and 3 bases from J, with 6 bases between. As DNA, the CDR3 is TGCGCCAGCAGCTTGGGTCACAAAGAGACCCAGTACTTC. Amino acids: CASSLGHKETQYF.

The chain recombines TRBV10-3 with TRBJ2-1, with 7 nucleotides matching TRBD1. The CDR3 consists of 18 residues. The J segment lost 7 bases and the V segment lost 1 base, leaving 16 bases of the junction unmatched. Germline values: CDR1 ENHRY, CDR2 SYGVKD. This CDR3 reads CAISEFWALGTEKNEQFF. The CDR3 DNA follows: TGTGCCATCAGTGAGTTCTGGGCGTTAGGGACAGAAAAAAATGAGCAGTTCTTC.

The genes are TRBV14 and TRBJ2-3; no definite D call. With 1 base removed from V and 1 base from J, the gap between germline ends came to 12 bases. Germline lookup yields CDR1 SGHDN and CDR2 FVKESK. CDR3 length equals 16 residues. The CDR3 here is CASSQVHWRGTDTQYF. The CDR3 DNA reads TGTGCCAGCAGCCAAGTGCATTGGCGAGGCACAGATACGCAGTATTTT.

The chain employs TRBV5-1 and TRBJ2-1, with D hard to call. There are 11 residues in the CDR3. Deletions cut 4 bases from V and 7 bases from J, with 6 bases between. CDR1 is SGHRS and CDR2 is YFSETQ in the germline V gene. This CDR3 is CASSTLNEQFF. The DNA of the CDR3 is TGCGCCAGCAGCACTTTGAATGAGCAGTTCTTC.

The chain links TRBV7-9 to TRBJ1-4, with D possibly being TRBD1 (5 bases). Germline CDR1 reads SEHNR; CDR2 reads FQNEAQ (reference sequence). Trimming took off 2 bases at V and 8 bases at J, with 9 bases between the two ends. The CDR3 runs 13 residues. CDR3 residues: CASSLPGAEKLFF. The CDR3 DNA sequence: TGTGCCAGCAGCTTACCCGGGGCCGAAAAACTGTTTTTT.

V and J are TRBV28 and TRBJ2-5; a possible D gene is TRBD1 (6 bases). The germline V gene encodes CDR1 MDHEN and CDR2 SYDVKM. The CDR3 has 14 residues. Trimming pared 10 bases from V and 5 bases from J, leaving 20 bases between. The CDR3 DNA is TGTGCCACCTTTGTAGGGGGTAGAGAGGAGACCCAGTACTTC. Protein: CATFVGGREETQYF.

This clone was seen only a few times. The chain links TRBV6-1 to TRBJ1-3; D gene uncertain. CDR1 and CDR2 from the germline V gene are MNHNS and SASEGT. V was clipped by 2 bases and J by 0 bases, with 11 bases between them. This CDR3 has 16 residues. CDR3 residues: CASSEQYQSSGNTIYF. CDR3 nucleotide sequence: TGTGCCAGCAGTGAACAGTACCAGAGCTCTGGAAACACCATATATTTT.

This chain joins TRBV19 and TRBJ1-5; 9 bases agree with TRBD1. V shed 7 bases, J shed 5 bases, and the junction held 6 bases outside the gene matches. The CDR3 is 14 residues long. In germline, CDR1 is LNHDA, CDR2 SQIVND (reference sequence). CDR3 region: CASKSGQGYQPQHF. The CDR3 DNA reads as TGTGCCAGTAAATCAGGACAGGGGTATCAGCCCCAGCATTTT.

V usage is TRBV27 and J usage is TRBJ1-6; D remains ambiguous. V lost 1 base, J lost 5 bases, and 0 bases lay in between. This CDR3 is 12 amino acids long. Germline V CDR1 and CDR2: MNHEY, SMNVEV (reference sequence). This CDR3 is CASSLYNSPLHF. In DNA, the CDR3 is TGTGCCAGCAGTTTATATAATTCACCCCTCCACTTT.

The chain employs TRBV11-2 and TRBJ1-1; perhaps TRBD1 as D (6 bases). The CDR3 covers 14 residues. Germline CDR1 reads SGHAT; CDR2 reads FQNNGV. Trimming took 5 bases from V and 1 from J, leaving 11 bases between them. The CDR3 DNA is TGTGCCAGCAGCCCGACAGGCGGGAACACTGAAGCTTTCTTT. Translated, it gives CASSPTGGNTEAFF.

This sequence joins TRBV7-9 and TRBJ2-2; perhaps D is TRBD1 or TRBD2 (5 bases each). Trimming stripped 5 bases from V and 3 bases from J, with 16 bases between. This CDR3 has 16 amino acids. Germline lookup yields CDR1 SEHNR and CDR2 FQNEAQ (reference sequence). The CDR3 DNA sequence: TGTGCCAGCAGCGCGCCCGGGACGGGGTACACCGGGGAGCTGTTTTTT. It codes for CASSAPGTGYTGELFF.

CDR3 in amino acids: CAIQGGRGTEAFF. The CDR3 nucleotides are TGTGCCATACAAGGGGGGCGCGGCACTGAAGCTTTCTTT. This rearrangement joins TRBV2 to TRBJ1-1; perhaps TRBD1 as D (6 bases). The CDR3 consists of 13 residues. V was trimmed by 10 bases and J by 4 bases, leaving 16 bases between them. From germline, CDR1 is SNHLY and CDR2 FYNNEI.

The chain is built from TRBV5-4 and TRBJ1-2, with TRBD1 as a possible D gene (6 bases). The CDR3 is 15 amino acids. V was pared by 4 bases and J by 3 bases, with 16 bases between. Germline V gene lookup returns CDR1 SGHNT and CDR2 YYREEE (reference sequence). This CDR3 reads CASSPTLPGDYGYTF. The CDR3 coding sequence is TGTGCCAGCAGCCCCACCCTGCCAGGGGACTATGGCTACACCTTC.

The V gene is TRBV29-1, the J gene TRBJ1-2; D remains ambiguous. Germline-derived CDR1 and CDR2 are SQVTM and ANQGSEA. The CDR3 extends over 11 amino acids. V was cut by 4 bases and J by 6 bases, with 9 bases left in between. The CDR3 bases are TGCAGCGTTGCGGGTCCCGATGGCTACACCTTC. Its translation is CSVAGPDGYTF.

The chain joins TRBV7-2 to TRBJ2-7; no clear D gene. Germline CDR1 reads SGHTA; CDR2 reads FQGNSA. V was cut by 5 bases and J by 1 base, with 6 bases left in between. This CDR3 spans 12 amino acids. The CDR3 nucleotides are TGTGCCAGCAGCCACGGATCCTACGAGCAGTACTTC. It yields the protein CASSHGSYEQYF.

The DNA of the CDR3 is TGTGCCAGCAGGTTGGGCTTCACCGGGGAGCTGTTTTTT. Translating it yields CASRLGFTGELFF. The J gene is TRBJ2-2, the V gene TRBV28; D not resolved. Trimming stripped 6 bases from V and 4 bases from J, with 9 bases between. In germline, CDR1 is MDHEN, CDR2 SYDVKM. This CDR3 has 13 amino acids.

The J gene is TRBJ1-4, the V gene TRBV10-3, with a weak D call TRBD1 (6 bases). Germline V gives CDR1 ENHRY, CDR2 SYGVKD. The V end lost 5 bases, the J end lost 2 bases, and 9 bases lay between the germline ends. There are 14 residues in the CDR3. The CDR3 sequence: CAISTGLTNEKLFF. The CDR3, as DNA: TGTGCCATCAGTACAGGGTTGACTAATGAAAAACTGTTTTTT.

This clone was found once. The chain is built from TRBV29-1 and TRBJ2-1; D may be TRBD2 (6 bases). Trimming stripped 4 bases from V and 8 bases from J, with 12 bases between. The CDR3 is made up of 12 amino acids. Looked up from germline, CDR1 is SQVTM and CDR2 is ANQGSEA. The CDR3 here is CSVGAGQDEQFF. The DNA for the CDR3 is TGCAGCGTTGGGGCGGGGCAGGATGAGCAGTTCTTC.

This clone was detected only once. This chain's CDR3 is CASSLSSAASVGEQYF. The CDR3 DNA reads TGTGCCAGCAGCTTATCTTCTGCTGCATCAGTGGGCGAGCAGTACTTC. The chain links TRBV11-1 to TRBJ2-7, with no clear D. The CDR3 contains 16 residues. Trimming pared 2 bases from V and 6 bases from J, leaving 20 bases between. Germline V lookup: CDR1 SGHAT, CDR2 FQDESV (reference sequence).

The chain's CDR3 is CASSNGQPTNEKLFF. DNA for the CDR3: TGCGCCAGCAGCAACGGACAGCCAACTAATGAAAAACTGTTTTTT. J is TRBJ1-4 and V is TRBV5-1; TRBD1 might be the D (6 bases). CDR3 length equals 15 residues. Germline lookup yields CDR1 SGHRS and CDR2 YFSETQ. V lost 4 bases to trimming and J lost 0 bases, with 10 bases between them.